This T cell receptor beta chain originates from a study of blood T cell repertoires in COVID-19. TCRdb's copy holds only in-frame clones and misses some; the assay was immunoSEQ multiplex PCR. The top ten hold over 12% of the sample, which has fewer than 250,000 clones, around 87% seen once. This clone was counted only a few times. A read error may account for a junction end that differs from germline. CDR3 length: 12 amino acids. CDR1 and CDR2 (germline): LNHNV, YYDKDF (reference sequence). The receptor comes from a man aged 25 to 40 who had been exposed to COVID-19. The sequencing input was PBMCs or T cells enriched from blood (not recorded which). The chain is built from TRBV15 and TRBJ1-6; 7 bases map to TRBD1. This chain's CDR3 is CATSTGTVLRYF. In DNA form, the CDR3 reads TGTGCCACCAGCACCGGGACAGTCCTCCGTTACTTT.